This T cell receptor beta chain was captured in a study of T cells in tumors after PD-1 blockade. Across the whole study: Some patients also took daily vismodegib 150 mg during anti-PD-1 treatment. Study-level points and caveats: Only pre- versus post-treatment comparisons showed clonal replacement. Clonal replacement, not reinvigoration, is suggested for expanded exhausted CD8+ clones after therapy.

Regarding this clone: Its matching antigen is unknown.

The table came from immunoSEQ multiplex PCR; TCRdb's copy has only in-frame clones and leaves some out. The sample includes about 10,000 clones, 67% of them seen just once. V was pared by 4 bases and J by 2 bases, with 8 bases of the junction left unmatched. Germline loops: CDR1 SGHRS, CDR2 YFSETQ. The CDR3 is 16 residues long. The sample was tumor tissue, taken after anti-PD-1 treatment. This clonotype was sampled from a human donor with basal cell carcinoma. The chain is built from TRBV5-1 and TRBJ2-2; TRBD1 matches at 7 bases. The CDR3 nucleotides read TGCGCCAGCAGCGCACAGGGGCGAATAAACACCGGGGAGCTGTTTTTT. Translating it yields CASSAQGRINTGELFF.